Presented here are 3 T cell receptor beta chains from one specimen sequenced in a study of T cells in Graves' hyperthyroidism and ophthalmopathy. The source material, RNA transcripts, was used to amplify TCR beta CDR3 regions. The study used the HTBI primer set for a first-round RT-PCR of the TCR CDR3. One entry per CDR3 protein, called by TCRdb with MiXCR from the multiplex PCR reads. Here the sample spans fewer than 750,000 distinct CDR3 sequences, more than 45% being singletons. The material sequenced was peripheral blood or thyroid tissue (not recorded which). These receptors all stem from a woman aged 18-29 years with Graves' hyperthyroidism.

The rearrangement links TRBV2 to TRBJ2-3, with a weak D call TRBD1 (5 bases). CDR3 length: 13 amino acids. Germline V gene sequence: CDR1 SNHLY, CDR2 FYNNEI. Trimming removed 7 bases from V and 2 bases from J, with 10 bases in between. The CDR3: CASNQGYTDTQYF. In DNA form, the CDR3 reads TGTGCCAGCAATCAGGGCTACACAGATACGCAGTATTTT.

The chain uses TRBV9 and TRBJ2-7, with 10 bases aligning to TRBD2. Germline-derived CDR1 and CDR2 are SGDLS and YYNGEE. CDR3 length equals 16 residues. The CDR3 loop reads CALRVAGGYASYEQYF. The CDR3 DNA reads as TGTGCTCTTCGGGTAGCGGGAGGATATGCCTCCTACGAGCAGTACTTC.

This clonotype showed up many times. The V and J genes are TRBV2 and TRBJ2-5, with D unclear. Germline CDR1 reads SNHLY; CDR2 reads FYNNEI. This CDR3 has 14 amino acids. Trimming cost V 8 bases and J 0 bases, with 13 bases left between them. CDR3 in amino acids: CASSVGPNQETQYF. Here the CDR3 DNA reads TGTGCCAGCTCGGTTGGGCCTAACCAAGAGACCCAGTACTTC.